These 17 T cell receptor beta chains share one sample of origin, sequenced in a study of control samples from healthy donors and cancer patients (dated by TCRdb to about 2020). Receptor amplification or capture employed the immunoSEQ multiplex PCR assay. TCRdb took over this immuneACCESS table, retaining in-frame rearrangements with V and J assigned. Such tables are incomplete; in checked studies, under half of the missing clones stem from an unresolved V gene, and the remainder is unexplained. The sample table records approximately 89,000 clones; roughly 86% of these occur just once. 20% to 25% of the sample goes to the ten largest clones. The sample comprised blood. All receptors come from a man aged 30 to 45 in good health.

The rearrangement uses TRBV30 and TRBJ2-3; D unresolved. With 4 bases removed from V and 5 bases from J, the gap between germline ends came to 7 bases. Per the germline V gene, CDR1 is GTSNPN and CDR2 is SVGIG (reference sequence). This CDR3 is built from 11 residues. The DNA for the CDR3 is TGTGCCTGGACCAACCAAGATACGCAGTATTTT. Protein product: CAWTNQDTQYF.

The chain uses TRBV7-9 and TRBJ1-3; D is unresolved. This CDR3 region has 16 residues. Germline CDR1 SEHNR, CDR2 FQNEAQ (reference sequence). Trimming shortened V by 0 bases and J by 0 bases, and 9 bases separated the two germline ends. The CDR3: CASSLATDISGNTIYF. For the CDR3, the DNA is TGTGCCAGCAGCTTAGCGACCGATATCTCTGGAAACACCATATATTTT.

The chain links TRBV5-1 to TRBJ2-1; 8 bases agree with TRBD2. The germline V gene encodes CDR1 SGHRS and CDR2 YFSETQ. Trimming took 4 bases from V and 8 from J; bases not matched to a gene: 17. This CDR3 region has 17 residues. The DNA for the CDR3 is TGCGCCAGCAGCCCAATCCCCGGGGGGGGCCGGATCTATGAGCAGTTCTTC. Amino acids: CASSPIPGGGRIYEQFF.

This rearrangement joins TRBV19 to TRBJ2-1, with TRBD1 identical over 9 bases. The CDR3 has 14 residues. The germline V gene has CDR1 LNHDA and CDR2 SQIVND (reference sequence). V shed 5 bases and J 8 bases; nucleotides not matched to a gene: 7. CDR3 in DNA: TGTGCCAGTAGTCCGGGACAGGGAATACATGAGCAGTTCTTC. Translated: CASSPGQGIHEQFF. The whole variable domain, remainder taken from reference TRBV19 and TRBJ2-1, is DGGITQSPKYLFRKEGQNVTLSCEQNLNHDAMYWYRQDPGQGLRLIYYSQIVNDFQKGDIAEGYSVSREKKESFPLTVTSAQKNPTAFYLCASSPGQGIHEQFFGPGTRLTVL.

The DNA for the CDR3 is TGTGCCAGCAGTTTAACCCCGACAGCCATTGAAGCTTTCTTT. It specifies CASSLTPTAIEAFF. The chain has TRBV27 and TRBJ1-1; D is possibly TRBD1 (5 bases). The CDR3 runs to 14 residues. Germline lookup yields CDR1 MNHEY and CDR2 SMNVEV (reference sequence). The germline V and J ends were trimmed by 2 bases and 7 bases, with 14 bases remaining between them.

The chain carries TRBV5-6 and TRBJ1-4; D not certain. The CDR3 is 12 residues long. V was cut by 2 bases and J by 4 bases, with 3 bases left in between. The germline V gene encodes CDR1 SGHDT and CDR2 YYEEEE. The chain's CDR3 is CASSFGNEKLFF. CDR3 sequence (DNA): TGTGCCAGCAGCTTCGGTAATGAAAAACTGTTTTTT.

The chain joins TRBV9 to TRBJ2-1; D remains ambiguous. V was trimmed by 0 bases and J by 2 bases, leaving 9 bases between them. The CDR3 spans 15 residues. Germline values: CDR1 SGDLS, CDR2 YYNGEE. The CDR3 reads CASSVGVGPYNEQFF. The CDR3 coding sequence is TGTGCCAGCAGCGTAGGTGTGGGCCCCTACAATGAGCAGTTCTTC. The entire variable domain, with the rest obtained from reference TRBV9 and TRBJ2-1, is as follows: DSGVTQTPKHLITATGQRVTLRCSPRSGDLSVYWYQQSLDQGLQFLIQYYNGEERAKGNILERFSAQQFPDLHSELNLSSLELGDSALYFCASSVGVGPYNEQFFGPGTRLTVL.

The CDR3 DNA is TGCGCCAGCAGCCTCAGTGATATGGGCTTTAACTATGGCTACACCTTC. Its protein product is CASSLSDMGFNYGYTF. The chain couples TRBV4-1 to TRBJ1-2; D ambiguous. The germline V and J ends were trimmed by 4 bases and 1 base, with 16 bases remaining between them. The CDR3 runs to 16 residues. Germline loops: CDR1 MGHRA, CDR2 YSYEKL.

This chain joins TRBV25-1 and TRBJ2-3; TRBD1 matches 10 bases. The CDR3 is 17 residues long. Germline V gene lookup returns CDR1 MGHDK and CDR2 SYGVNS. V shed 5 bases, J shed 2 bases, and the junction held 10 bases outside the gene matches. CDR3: CASSLSPGQGYTDTQYF. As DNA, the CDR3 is TGTGCCAGCAGTCTCTCTCCGGGACAGGGGTACACAGATACGCAGTATTTT.

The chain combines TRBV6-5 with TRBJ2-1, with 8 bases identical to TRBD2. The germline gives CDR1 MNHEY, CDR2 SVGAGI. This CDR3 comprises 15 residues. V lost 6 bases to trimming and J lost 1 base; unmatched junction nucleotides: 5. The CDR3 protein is CASRARGGSYNEQFF. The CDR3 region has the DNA TGTGCCAGCAGGGCTCGCGGGGGGTCCTACAATGAGCAGTTCTTC.

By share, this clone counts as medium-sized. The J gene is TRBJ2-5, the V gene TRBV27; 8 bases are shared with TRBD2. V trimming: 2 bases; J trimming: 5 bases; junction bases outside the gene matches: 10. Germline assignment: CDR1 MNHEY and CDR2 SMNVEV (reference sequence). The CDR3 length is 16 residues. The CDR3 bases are TGTGCCAGCAGTTTAAACGTCGGGGGGGCAGGGGAGACCCAGTACTTC. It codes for CASSLNVGGAGETQYF.

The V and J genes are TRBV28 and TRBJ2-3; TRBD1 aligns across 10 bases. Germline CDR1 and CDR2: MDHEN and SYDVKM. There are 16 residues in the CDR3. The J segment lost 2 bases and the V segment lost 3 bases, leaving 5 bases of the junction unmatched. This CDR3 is CASSFRDRGLTDTQYF. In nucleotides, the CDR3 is TGTGCCAGCAGTTTCCGGGACAGGGGTCTCACAGATACGCAGTATTTT.

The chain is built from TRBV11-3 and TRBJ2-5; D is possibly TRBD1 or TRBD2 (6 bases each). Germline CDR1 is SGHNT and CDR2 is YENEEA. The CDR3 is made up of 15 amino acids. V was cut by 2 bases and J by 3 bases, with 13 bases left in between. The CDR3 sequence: CASSLRGAGKETQYF. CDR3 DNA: TGTGCCAGCAGCTTAAGGGGGGCAGGAAAAGAGACCCAGTACTTC.

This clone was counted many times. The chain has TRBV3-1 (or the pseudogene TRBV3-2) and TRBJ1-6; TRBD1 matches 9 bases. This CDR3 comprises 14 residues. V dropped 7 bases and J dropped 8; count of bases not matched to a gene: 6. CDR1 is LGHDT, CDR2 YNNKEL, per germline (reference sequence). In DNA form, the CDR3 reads TGTGCCAGCACCTCGGACAGGGGACATTCACCCCTCCACTTT. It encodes CASTSDRGHSPLHF.

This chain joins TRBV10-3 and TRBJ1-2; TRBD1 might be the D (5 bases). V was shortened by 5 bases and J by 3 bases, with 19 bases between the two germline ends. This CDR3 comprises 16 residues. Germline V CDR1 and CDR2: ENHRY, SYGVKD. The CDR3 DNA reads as TGTGCCATCAGTCAAGGTGGGGTCAGGACATACTATGGCTACACCTTC. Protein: CAISQGGVRTYYGYTF.

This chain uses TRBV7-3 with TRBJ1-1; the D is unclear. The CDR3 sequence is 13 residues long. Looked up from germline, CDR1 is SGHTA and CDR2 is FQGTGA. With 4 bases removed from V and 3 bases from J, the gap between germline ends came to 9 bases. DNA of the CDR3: TGTGCCAGCAGCTCCTTTCGGTACACTGAAGCTTTCTTT. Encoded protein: CASSSFRYTEAFF.

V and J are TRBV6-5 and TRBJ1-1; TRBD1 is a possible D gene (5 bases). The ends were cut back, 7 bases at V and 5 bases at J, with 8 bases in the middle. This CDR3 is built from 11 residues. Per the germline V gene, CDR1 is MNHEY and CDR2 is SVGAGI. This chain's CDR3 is CASTWGTEAFF. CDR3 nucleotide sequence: TGTGCCAGCACGTGGGGGACTGAAGCTTTCTTT.